This T cell receptor (beta chain) was sequenced during a study of OX40 agonist ivuxolimab in advanced cancers. In the study overall: The patients got ivuxolimab, which is an agonistic anti-OX40 (CD134) antibody. Whole-study findings and limits: Among patients with partial responses at 0.1-3.0 mg/kg, clonal expansion was among the lowest.

Patients with autoimmune history or systemic immunosuppression were excluded. This clone was picked up a small number of times. What it binds is unknown. V trimming: 0 bases; J trimming: 6 bases; junction bases outside the gene matches: 9. Germline CDR1 MNHEY, CDR2 SVGAGI. The CDR3 spans 16 residues. Sequenced by immunoSEQ multiplex PCR; TCRdb stores in-frame clones only, minus some. The sample has about 90,000 clones, just under 90% seen once; the top ten hold around 7%. The TCR comes from an adult with an advanced solid tumor such as melanoma, head and neck, liver or kidney cancer. The source was CD4+ or CD8+ T cells sorted from blood, collected in a trial of the OX40 agonist ivuxolimab. V is TRBV6-5 and J is TRBJ2-7, with 9 bases aligning to TRBD1. CDR3 protein: CASSYSTGTGNGEQYF. The CDR3 bases are TGTGCCAGCAGTTACTCCACCGGGACAGGGAATGGCGAGCAGTACTTC.